This paragraph covers one T cell receptor (beta chain) sequence. In the authors' methods: Researchers report that nucleated cell counts were estimated from reference gene primer amplification. Profiled with immunoSEQ multiplex PCR; TCRdb holds only in-frame clones, not every one. V, J and clone size are taken as reported in that table, and D and trimming were inferred from the DNA itself. The table records around 200,000 clones, roughly nine tenths of them present only once. The sample belongs to a study of blood T cell repertoires in COVID-19. CDR1 is SGHKS, CDR2 YYEKEE, per germline (reference sequence). The CDR3 spans 15 residues. V shed 4 bases, J shed 4 bases, and the junction held 8 bases outside the gene matches.

The chain has TRBV5-5 and TRBJ1-2, with 9 bases identical to TRBD1. The TCR sequence derives from a woman aged 40 to 55 with acute COVID-19. What was sequenced was PBMCs or T cells enriched from blood (not recorded which). The CDR3: CASSQDRGWGYGYTF. The CDR3, as DNA: TGTGCCAGCAGCCAGGACAGGGGATGGGGCTATGGCTACACCTTC.